The entry that follows covers one T cell receptor beta chain sequence. The sample is drawn from a study of blood T cell repertoires in COVID-19. About the research overall: Material from acute and convalescent COVID-19 was sourced from the United States, Italy and Spain. T cells, B-cell-depleted T cells, or PBMCs provided the cDNA or gDNA that served as material.

CDR1 is SGHRS, CDR2 YFSETQ, per germline. The V segment lost 0 bases and the J segment 6 bases; nucleotides outside the gene matches: 9. The CDR3 sequence is 16 residues long. As processed by the authors: Estimation of nucleated cell counts relied on the amplification of reference gene primers. Assay: immunoSEQ multiplex PCR; the TCRdb copy retains only in-frame clones and omits some. The DNA was the basis for D and trimming; V, J and clone size are from that table. This sample carries 52,000 or so clones, 85% to 95% of them seen once, and the ten largest clones take 9.7%. What was sequenced was peripheral blood. V is TRBV5-1 and J is TRBJ1-2, with TRBD1 matching over 9 bases. The origin of this receptor is a woman aged 80 or over with acute or convalescent COVID-19. CDR3 nucleotide sequence: TGCGCCAGCAGCTTGGTCCAAGGGACAGGGACGCATGGCTACACCTTC. It yields the protein CASSLVQGTGTHGYTF. The variable domain in full, completed from reference TRBV5-1 and TRBJ1-2, reads KAGVTQTPRYLIKTRGQQVTLSCSPISGHRSVSWYQQTPGQGLQFLFEYFSETQRNKGNFPGRFSGRQFSNSRSEMNVSTLELGDSALYLCASSLVQGTGTHGYTFGSGTRLTVV.